This TCR beta chain was documented in a study of blood T cell repertoires in COVID-19. Sequencing was performed with immunoSEQ multiplex PCR; in TCRdb, only in-frame clones are kept and a portion is missing. The data hold 160,000 or so clones, with around 87% observed a single time. Sequencing used PBMCs or T cells enriched from blood (not recorded which). The source is a woman aged 50 to 60 who had recovered from COVID-19.

The CDR3, as DNA: TGTGCCAGTAGTATAGTGGGGGACAGGGTCGCCGGGGAGCTGTTTTTT. This sequence encodes CASSIVGDRVAGELFF. The genes are TRBV19 and TRBJ2-2; 9 positions match TRBD1. The V segment lost 1 base and the J segment 6 bases; nucleotides outside the gene matches: 6. The CDR3 is 16 residues long. Per germline, CDR1 LNHDA and CDR2 SQIVND (reference sequence).